Listed below are T cell receptor beta chains from one sample, sequenced in a study of T cells of healthy individuals. In TCRdb, the 5' RACE reads were re-called with MiXCR into one record per CDR3 protein. The data contain around 100,000 distinct CDR3 sequences, roughly 15% of them seen just once; the ten biggest clones take up 6.2%. The receptors stem from a human donor in good health. CDR3s include the opening cysteine and the closing phenylalanine or tryptophan. Each record gives: J gene, V gene, D gene, clone size, CDR3 DNA, CDR3 protein. The D gene is left open where the match is weak. Rows may omit the clone size; those that give it use once, few, many or a size class.

TRBJ1-5,TRBV5-6,.,few,TGTGCCAGCAGCTTGCTAAGGGGGAGGCATAACAATCAGCCCCAGCATTTT,CASSLLRGRHNNQPQHF
TRBJ2-5,TRBV4-3,TRBD2,few,TGCGCCAGCAGCCAACGACTAGCGGGAGCACGGGGGTACCAAGAGACCCAGTACTTC,CASSQRLAGARGYQETQYF
TRBJ1-6,TRBV14,.,many,TGTGCCAGCAGCCCTCTCACGAGCTCCTATAATTCACCCCTCCACTTT,CASSPLTSSYNSPLHF
TRBJ1-6,TRBV28,TRBD1,many,TGTGCCAGCAGACTAATCACAGGGGGTAGCCTCCACTTT,CASRLITGGSLHF
TRBJ1-2,TRBV6-5,.,many,TGTGCCAGCAGGATGTCAACTAACTATGGCTACACCTTC,CASRMSTNYGYTF
TRBJ2-5,TRBV20-1,.,few,TGCAGTGCTAGGGGACCTATATGGGAGACCCAGTACTTC,CSARGPIWETQYF
TRBJ2-7,TRBV28,TRBD2,few,TGTGCCAGCCGTAATGGCGGGAGAGGAACCTACGAGCAGTACTTC,CASRNGGRGTYEQYF
TRBJ2-5,TRBV4-1,TRBD1,few,TGCGCCAGCAGCCGTCCGGGACAGGGAAACCAAGAGACCCAGTACTTC,CASSRPGQGNQETQYF
TRBJ2-3,TRBV4-3,.,few,TGCGCCAGCAGCGTGGGGATTAGCACAGATACGCAGTATTTT,CASSVGISTDTQYF
TRBJ1-3,TRBV7-2,.,many,TGTGCCAGCAGCTTAGTACAATTCACCGGCGGAAACACCATATATTTT,CASSLVQFTGGNTIYF
TRBJ2-1,TRBV20-1,.,few,TGCAGTGCTAGAGGTGCAAACCCAGGTCACAATGAGCAGTTCTTC,CSARGANPGHNEQFF
TRBJ1-6,TRBV7-8,TRBD1,many,TGTGCCAGCAGCTTACGGGACAGGGGAAACTCACCCCTCCACTTT,CASSLRDRGNSPLHF
TRBJ1-5,TRBV7-2,.,.,TGTGCCAGCAGCTCCGGGCGGGGTCCCAATTTGCCCCAGCATTTT,CASSSGRGPNLPQHF
TRBJ2-1,TRBV28,TRBD1,few,TGTGCCAGCACCAAGACAGCGGGACAGGGGGGCGAAGGTAAAAACAATGAGCAGTTCTTC,CASTKTAGQGGEGKNNEQFF
TRBJ1-2,TRBV5-1,.,.,TGCGCCAGCAGCTTGTCCAGTTACTATGGCTACACCTTC,CASSLSSYYGYTF
TRBJ1-4,TRBV6-5,.,.,TGTGCCAGCACCCACGGGGGGGAACTGTTTTTT,CASTHGGELFF
TRBJ2-7,TRBV5-1,TRBD1,.,TGCGCCAGCAGCTCAATGACAGGGGCCTACGAGCAGTACTTC,CASSSMTGAYEQYF
TRBJ2-5,TRBV12-5,.,few,TGTGCCAGCAGTTTCGGCGGCCTTACCGAAGGATTAGAGACCCAGTACTTC,CASSFGGLTEGLETQYF
TRBJ2-2,TRBV20-1,.,.,TGCAGTGCTAGAGATTTTCGGCAGGGTTTCACCGGGGAGCTGTTTTTT,CSARDFRQGFTGELFF
TRBJ2-1,TRBV28,.,many,TGTGCCAGCCGCCCTGGCCAGCGGGCCTTCAATGAGCAGTTCTTC,CASRPGQRAFNEQFF
TRBJ1-4,TRBV6-1,TRBD1,few,TGTGCCAGCAAAATACAGGGGGACCGTAATGAAAAACTGTTTTTT,CASKIQGDRNEKLFF
TRBJ2-7,TRBV4-3,TRBD2,few,TGCGCCAGCAGCCAAGTAATGGGGAGCGGGACCTACGAGCAGTACTTC,CASSQVMGSGTYEQYF